Below, one T cell receptor (beta chain) is given with its context. It lacks a known antigen. No per-base quality is available; no much larger clone lies one base away. This sample is drawn from a study of regulatory T cells (dated 2018 in TCRdb). For the study in its entirety: T-cell receptor beta repertoires of sorted regulatory, conventional CD4+ and CD8+ T cells were compared between CD3G-deficient patients and healthy controls. What the authors observed across the whole study: CD8+ T cells from patients showed a nonsignificant trend toward lower Shannon entropy than control CD8+ cells. In patients, repertoires had restricted unique TRB V-J pairs and skewed V and J gene usage, with regulatory T cells showing the most marked changes.

Between the V and J ends, shortened by 4 bases and 5 bases respectively, the junction contains 6 bases. Including the terminal cysteine and phenylalanine, the CDR3 comprises 12 residues. Of the read, only the CDR3 DNA is kept; its 36 bases are in frame from base 1. CDR1 and CDR2, looked up from the germline V gene, are SGHRS and YFSETQ. For the multiplex PCR, 52 forward TRBV primers and 13 reverse TRBJ primers were used, and amplification bias was corrected with both assay-based and computational methods. Rearranged TRB loci were amplified from genomic DNA by multiplex PCR within the immunoSEQ assay. TRB amplicons were sequenced using an Illumina HiSeq platform. In the source study's methods: Raw sequences were error-filtered and aligned to reference gene sequences by custom algorithms and were subsequently analyzed with the immunoSEQ online tools. Productive and nonproductive TRB rearrangement frequencies were evaluated among both unique and total sequences. Assessment of potential self-reactivity relied on the hydrophobicity of positions 6 and 7 in the TRB CDR3, along with their amino acid composition. Groups were compared by t tests, Mann-Whitney tests or two-way ANOVA performed in Prism software. TCRdb limited this immuneACCESS table to in-frame rearrangements with V and J called. A share of clones is missing; checked studies link under half to unresolved V genes, and the rest is unexplained. V and J calls and clone size are those listed in that table; D and trimming were worked out from the DNA. Within this sample are about 5,900 clones, with less than 85% of them counted one time only. The top ten clones comprise approximately 31% of the sample.

Evidence of autoimmunity was found in all CD3G-deficient patients, and more severe autoimmunity was observed in two of the patients. At the time of testing, the patients were between 2 and 39 years old, and their CD4+ and CD8+ T cells had reduced naive proportions and increased memory proportions. More than five individuals with CD3G deficiency made up the patient group. Patient samples and clinical data came from an international physician network spanning the United States, Europe and Asia. Peripheral blood mononuclear cells were isolated by Ficoll density separation. CD3+ CD8+ CD4- T cells were isolated using a FACSAria cell sorter.

The chain couples TRBV5-1 to TRBJ2-2, with the D gene call left open. Sequenced material: CD8+ T cells sorted from blood. The receptor's source is a child younger than 18 with CD3G deficiency. The nucleotide sequence is given as TGCGCCAGCAGCCCGATGACCGGGGAGCTGTTTTTT. Translated, it reads CASSPMTGELFF.